Following are 18 T cell receptor beta chains from one sample sequenced in a study of early T cells in non-severe SARS-CoV-2 infection. TCRdb ran MiXCR on the 5' RACE reads and lists one entry per CDR3 protein. The sample includes tens of thousands of distinct CDR3 sequences, about 10% of them seen just once. Sequenced: whole blood. The receptors come from an adult who was a healthcare worker with PCR-confirmed SARS-CoV-2 infection or an uninfected control (not recorded which).

This clonotype was seen at least ten times. The genes are TRBV2 and TRBJ1-5; perhaps TRBD1 as D (6 bases). Germline CDR1 and CDR2: SNHLY and FYNNEI. The V end was cut by 5 bases, the J end by 3 bases, with 8 bases between. The length of the CDR3 is 13 residues. The CDR3 DNA is TGTGCCAGCAGTCGACAGGTCAATCAGCCCCAGCATTTT. It is translated as CASSRQVNQPQHF.

In its sample, this clonotype was seen many times. The chain links TRBV29-1 to TRBJ2-1; D is possibly TRBD2 (6 bases). V was trimmed by 4 bases and J by 9 bases, leaving 16 bases between them. The CDR3 contains 13 residues. Germline CDR1 and CDR2: SQVTM and ANQGSEA. The CDR3 loop is CSVVEGRDSEQFF. CDR3 DNA sequence: TGCAGCGTTGTAGAGGGGCGGGATAGTGAGCAGTTCTTC.

J is TRBJ2-7 and V is TRBV7-9; 8 nucleotides align to TRBD2. The CDR3 has 17 residues. J lost 0 bases, V lost 0 bases, and 7 bases had no gene match. CDR1 is SEHNR and CDR2 is FQNEAQ in the germline V gene (reference sequence). The CDR3 bases are TGTGCCAGCAGCTTAGCAGGGGCAAGCGGGAGCTCCTACGAGCAGTACTTC. This translates into CASSLAGASGSSYEQYF. Supplemented by reference TRBV7-9 and TRBJ2-7, the full variable domain reads DTGVSQNPRHKITKRGQNVTFRCDPISEHNRLYWYRQTLGQGPEFLTYFQNEAQLEKSRLLSDRFSAERPKGSFSTLEIQRTEQGDSAMYLCASSLAGASGSSYEQYFGPGTRLTVT.

There are a few counts of this clonotype. The gene calls are TRBV7-8 and TRBJ1-5; D gene uncertain. The length of the CDR3 is 15 residues. Germline V gene data show CDR1 as SGHVS and CDR2 as FQNEAQ. The ends were cut back, 5 bases at V and 4 bases at J, with 15 bases in the middle. This CDR3 is CASSPQMWSNQPQHF. CDR3 nucleotide sequence: TGTGCCAGCAGCCCACAGATGTGGTCGAATCAGCCCCAGCATTTT.

This clonotype came up many times. This rearrangement joins TRBV6-2 or TRBV6-3 to TRBJ2-2; 8 bases are shared with TRBD2. The V segment lost 6 bases and the J segment 4 bases; nucleotides outside the gene matches: 4. CDR3 size: 14 residues. Germline assignment: CDR1 MNHEY and CDR2 SVGEGT. DNA for the CDR3: TGTGCCAGCAGCCGACTAGCGCGCACCGGGGAGCTGTTTTTT. Translation: CASSRLARTGELFF.

This clonotype appeared many times. The gene calls are TRBV5-1 and TRBJ2-1; no reliable D call. The V gene's germline CDR1 is SGHRS and CDR2 YFSETQ. V shed 1 base and J shed 1 base, with 6 bases lying between them. This CDR3 region has 14 residues. The CDR3 is CASSLRESYNEQFF. The CDR3 region has the DNA TGCGCCAGCAGCTTGAGAGAATCCTACAATGAGCAGTTCTTC.

This clonotype came up many times. The chain uses TRBV29-1 and TRBJ1-2; 9 nucleotides agree with TRBD1. Germline CDR1 SQVTM, CDR2 ANQGSEA. CDR3 size: 13 residues. V trimming: 4 bases; J trimming: 4 bases; junction bases outside the gene matches: 4. The chain's CDR3 is CSVGGQGFYGYTF. The CDR3 DNA sequence: TGCAGCGTTGGGGGACAGGGATTCTATGGCTACACCTTC.

The chain combines TRBV6-5 with TRBJ1-2, with D hard to call. The CDR3 runs 12 residues. CDR1 is MNHEY and CDR2 is SVGAGI in the germline V gene. Trimming shortened V by 6 bases and J by 4 bases, and 9 bases separated the two germline ends. CDR3 residues: CASSRGPYGYTF. Written as DNA, the CDR3 is TGTGCCAGCAGCCGAGGGCCCTATGGCTACACCTTC.

This clonotype was picked up a small number of times. The chain has TRBV2 and TRBJ2-4; perhaps TRBD1 as D (6 bases). Germline V lookup: CDR1 SNHLY, CDR2 FYNNEI. The CDR3 has 19 residues. Trimming removed 7 bases from V and 0 bases from J, with 25 bases in between. The CDR3 loop reads CASNRWGLDQGGAKNIQYF. The CDR3 bases are TGTGCCAGCAACCGATGGGGGCTCGACCAAGGGGGAGCCAAAAACATTCAGTACTTC.

This clonotype was picked up many times. The rearrangement uses TRBV12-3 or TRBV12-4 and TRBJ2-1, with TRBD2 matching 12 bases. The length of the CDR3 is 15 residues. J lost 5 bases, V lost 4 bases, and 3 bases had no gene match. This chain's CDR3 is CASSSSGRANNEQFF. CDR3 nucleotide sequence: TGTGCCAGCAGTTCTAGCGGGAGGGCCAACAATGAGCAGTTCTTC.

In this sample, this clonotype turned up many times. This chain uses TRBV2 with TRBJ2-1; TRBD2 matches at 13 bases. V lost 2 bases and J lost 8; bases outside the gene matches: 6. The germline gives CDR1 SNHLY, CDR2 FYNNEI. This CDR3 is 16 amino acids long. The CDR3 reads CASSESGLAGVDEQFF. The CDR3 DNA sequence: TGTGCCAGCAGTGAATCCGGACTAGCGGGAGTTGATGAGCAGTTCTTC.

This clonotype was seen at least ten times. V and J are TRBV12-3 or TRBV12-4 and TRBJ1-2; D remains unclear. The germline V and J ends were trimmed by 4 bases and 1 base, with 4 bases remaining between them. The CDR3 contains 12 residues. In DNA form, the CDR3 reads TGTGCCAGCAGTTCCATTAACTATGGCTACACCTTC. It specifies CASSSINYGYTF.

This clonotype has ten or more counts. J is TRBJ1-5 and V is TRBV29-1, with D possibly matching TRBD1 (6 bases). The CDR3 covers 12 residues. CDR1 and CDR2 from the germline V gene are SQVTM and ANQGSEA. V was shortened by 6 bases and J by 5 bases, with 11 bases between the two germline ends. The CDR3 region has the DNA TGCAGCGTGGGGGGCAGAGATCAGCCCCAGCATTTT. It specifies CSVGGRDQPQHF.

Points on this clonotype: A much bigger clone sits one base away, suggesting this may be a read error. V is TRBV5-4 and J is TRBJ2-7; perhaps TRBD2 as D (7 bases). The length of the CDR3 is 15 residues. Germline CDR1 SGHNT, CDR2 YYREEE (reference sequence). The CDR3 DNA is TGTGTCAGCAGCTCCCAGGGGACTACCGCCTACGAGCAGTACTTC. This gives the protein CVSSSQGTTAYEQYF.

In this sample, this clonotype turned up many times. The gene calls are TRBV7-2 and TRBJ1-1; D is ambiguous. Germline CDR1 is SGHTA and CDR2 is FQGNSA. Trimming cost V 5 bases and J 0 bases, with 7 bases left between them. This CDR3 is built from 13 residues. The CDR3 coding sequence is TGTGCCAGCAGCACCCAGATGAACACTGAAGCTTTCTTT. It translates to CASSTQMNTEAFF.

This clonotype was seen a handful of times. This chain links TRBV11-2 with TRBJ1-6; D remains ambiguous. The ends were cut back, 1 base at V and 4 bases at J, with 5 bases in the middle. This CDR3 has 14 residues. Per the germline V gene, CDR1 is SGHAT and CDR2 is FQNNGV. CDR3 sequence: CASSLVGYNSPLHF. The CDR3 DNA reads TGTGCCAGCAGCTTAGTCGGATATAATTCACCCCTCCACTTT.

The chain combines TRBV7-9 with TRBJ2-7; either TRBD1 or TRBD2 may fit D (5 bases each). Germline V CDR1 and CDR2: SEHNR, FQNEAQ (reference sequence). The CDR3 contains 13 residues. The ends were cut back, 1 base at V and 4 bases at J, with 8 bases in the middle. The CDR3 DNA is TGTGCCAGCAGCTTAGAATGGGGGTACGAGCAGTACTTC. The encoded protein is CASSLEWGYEQYF.

V is TRBV30 and J is TRBJ2-1; D unresolved. This CDR3 comprises 12 residues. The V end lost 1 base, the J end lost 15 bases, and 16 bases lay between the germline ends. Germline lookup yields CDR1 GTSNPN and CDR2 SVGIG (reference sequence). In DNA form, the CDR3 reads TGTGCCTGGAGTGACGGGCGAGGAGATTCGTTCTTC. Translating gives CAWSDGRGDSFF.